This T cell receptor beta chain was found in a study of CD8 T cells in ankylosing spondylitis (dated by TCRdb to 2017 to 2019). At the level of the whole study: T cell receptor beta repertoires were profiled in healthy donors and ankylosing spondylitis patients so that disease-linked TCR variants could be found. The whole study cohort included over a hundred healthy donors and under 30 ankylosing spondylitis patients. Peripheral blood samples were taken, and synovial fluid was additionally collected from ankylosing spondylitis patients.

General study outcomes and caveats: The disease-linked clones showed a CD8+ phenotype and occurred at relatively low frequencies in peripheral blood. A TCR beta motif of eight highly homologous amino acid variants appeared characteristic of blood from ankylosing spondylitis patients. Some motif variants had previously been reported in the synovial fluid and blood of reactive arthritis patients, which suggests shared mechanisms of disease initiation. According to the report, matched synovial fluid samples from ankylosing spondylitis patients were significantly enriched for the disease-linked clones.

Sequencing was carried out with an Illumina HiSeq 2500. Quantitative 5'-RACE with molecular barcodes was the method used to prepare the TCR beta libraries. On the study's bioinformatics: To identify disease-linked TCR variants, a new computational method was used, one built on a probabilistic model of VDJ rearrangement. TCRdb reprocessing: public reads trimmed at Q25 with fastp, clones called with MiXCR, in-frame beta chains kept. Every entry covers one CDR3 protein and lists the most common genes and DNA from its rows. TCRdb, not the original authors, processed these V and J calls. For this sample the table gives about 340,000 distinct CDR3 sequences, of which roughly 22% were detected only once. Approximately 14% of the sample lies in the top ten. On this clonotype: No cognate antigen has been identified for it. Base qualities are not provided; no much larger clone lies one nucleotide away.

The CDR3 sequence holds 12 residues, the cysteine and phenylalanine included. The sequence is cut down to CDR3 DNA, 36 bases in frame from base 1. CDR1 is given as SQVTM and CDR2 as ANQGSEA, both from the germline V gene. V lost 4 bases and J lost 4 bases, and the count of bases not matched to a germline gene is 4. The source material was blood, either unsorted or a sorted T cell fraction (not recorded which). The TCR comes from a male donor with ankylosing spondylitis or in good health (not recorded which). The chain couples TRBV29-1 to TRBJ2-7, with 7 bases in between that match TRBD1. The CDR3 protein is CSVGDSGYEQYF. In nucleotide form, the sequence is TGCAGCGTTGGGGACAGTGGGTACGAGCAGTACTTC.